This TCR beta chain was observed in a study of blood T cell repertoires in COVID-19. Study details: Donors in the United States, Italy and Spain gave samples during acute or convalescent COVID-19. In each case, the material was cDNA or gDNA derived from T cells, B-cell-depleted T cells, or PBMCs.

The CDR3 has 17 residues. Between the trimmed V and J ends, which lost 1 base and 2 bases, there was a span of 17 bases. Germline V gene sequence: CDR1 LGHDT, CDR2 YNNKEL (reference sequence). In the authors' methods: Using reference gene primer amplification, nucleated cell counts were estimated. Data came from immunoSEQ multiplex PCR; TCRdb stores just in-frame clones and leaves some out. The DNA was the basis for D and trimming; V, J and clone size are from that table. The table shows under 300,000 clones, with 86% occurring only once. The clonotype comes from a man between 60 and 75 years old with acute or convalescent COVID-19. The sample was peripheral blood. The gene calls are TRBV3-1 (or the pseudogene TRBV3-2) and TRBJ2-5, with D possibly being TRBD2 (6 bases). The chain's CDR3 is CASSQVSGTASQETQYF. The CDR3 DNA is TGTGCCAGCAGCCAAGTTTCGGGGACTGCATCACAAGAGACCCAGTACTTC.